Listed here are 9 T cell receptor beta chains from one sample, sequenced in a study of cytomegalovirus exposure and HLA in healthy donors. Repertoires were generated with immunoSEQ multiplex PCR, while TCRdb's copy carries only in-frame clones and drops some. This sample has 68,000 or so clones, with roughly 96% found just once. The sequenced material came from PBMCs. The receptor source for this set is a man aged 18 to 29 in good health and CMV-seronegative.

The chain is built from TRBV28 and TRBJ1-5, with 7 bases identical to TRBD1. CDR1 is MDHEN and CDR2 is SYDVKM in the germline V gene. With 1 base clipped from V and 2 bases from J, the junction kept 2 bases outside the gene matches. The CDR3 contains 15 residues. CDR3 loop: CASSLSGQRNQPQHF. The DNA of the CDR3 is TGTGCCAGCAGTTTATCGGGACAGCGCAATCAGCCCCAGCATTTT. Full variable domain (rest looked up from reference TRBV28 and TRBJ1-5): DVKVTQSSRYLVKRTGEKVFLECVQDMDHENMFWYRQDPGLGLRLIYFSYDVKMKEKGDIPEGYSVSREKKERFSLILESASTNQTSMYLCASSLSGQRNQPQHFGDGTRLSIL.

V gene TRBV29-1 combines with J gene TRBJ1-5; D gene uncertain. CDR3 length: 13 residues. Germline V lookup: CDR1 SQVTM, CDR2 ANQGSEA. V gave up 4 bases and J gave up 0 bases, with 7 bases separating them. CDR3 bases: TGCAGCGTTGCACTAAATAGCAATCAGCCCCAGCATTTT. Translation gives CSVALNSNQPQHF. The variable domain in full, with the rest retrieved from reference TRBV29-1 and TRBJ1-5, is SAVISQKPSRDICQRGTSLTIQCQVDSQVTMMFWYRQQPGQSLTLIATANQGSEATYESGFVIDKFPISRPNLTFSTLTVSNMSPEDSSIYLCSVALNSNQPQHFGDGTRLSIL.

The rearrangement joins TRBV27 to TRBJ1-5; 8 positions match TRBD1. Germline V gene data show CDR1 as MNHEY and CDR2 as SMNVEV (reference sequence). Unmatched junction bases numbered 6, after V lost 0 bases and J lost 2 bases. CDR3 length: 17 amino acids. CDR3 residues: CASSLSGTGTRNQPQHF. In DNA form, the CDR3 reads TGTGCCAGCAGTTTATCAGGGACAGGAACCCGCAATCAGCCCCAGCATTTT.

In DNA form, the CDR3 reads TGTGCCAGCAGTGAAAGCTCGGCGGGGGAGACCCAGTACTTC. Amino acid sequence: CASSESSAGETQYF. This chain joins TRBV2 and TRBJ2-5, with D possibly being TRBD2 (6 bases). CDR3 length: 14 amino acids. Germline CDR1 is SNHLY and CDR2 is FYNNEI. Trimming removed 2 bases at V and 5 bases at J, with 12 bases between. The complete variable domain, with remaining parts taken from reference TRBV2 and TRBJ2-5, reads EPEVTQTPSHQVTQMGQEVILRCVPISNHLYFYWYRQILGQKVEFLVSFYNNEISEKSEIFDDQFSVERPDGSNFTLKIRSTKLEDSAMYFCASSESSAGETQYFGPGTRLLVL.

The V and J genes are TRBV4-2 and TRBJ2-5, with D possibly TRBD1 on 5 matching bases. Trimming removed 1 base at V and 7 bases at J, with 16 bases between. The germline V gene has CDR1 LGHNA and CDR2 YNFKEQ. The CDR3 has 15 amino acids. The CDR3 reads CASSQGKTPRGTQYF. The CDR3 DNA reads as TGTGCCAGCAGCCAAGGGAAGACCCCAAGGGGGACCCAGTACTTC.

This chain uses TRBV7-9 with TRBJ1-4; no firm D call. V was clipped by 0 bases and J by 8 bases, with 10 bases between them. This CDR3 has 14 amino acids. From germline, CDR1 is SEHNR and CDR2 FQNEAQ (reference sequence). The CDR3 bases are TGTGCCAGCAGCTTAGCAGGTATAGCGGAAAAACTGTTTTTT. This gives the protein CASSLAGIAEKLFF.

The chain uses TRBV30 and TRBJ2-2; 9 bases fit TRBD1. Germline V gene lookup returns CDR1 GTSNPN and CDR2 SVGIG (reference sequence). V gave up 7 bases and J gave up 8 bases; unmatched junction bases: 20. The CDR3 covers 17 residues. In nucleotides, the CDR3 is TGTGCCTCCGAATCGTACCCGGGACAGGGTAAATCTGGGGAGCTGTTTTTT. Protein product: CASESYPGQGKSGELFF.

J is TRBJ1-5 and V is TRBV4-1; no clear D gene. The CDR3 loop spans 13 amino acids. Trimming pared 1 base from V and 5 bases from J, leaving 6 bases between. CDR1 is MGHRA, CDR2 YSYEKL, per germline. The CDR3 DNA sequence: TGCGCCAGCAGCCAAGGCGGATATCAGCCCCAGCATTTT. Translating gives CASSQGGYQPQHF.

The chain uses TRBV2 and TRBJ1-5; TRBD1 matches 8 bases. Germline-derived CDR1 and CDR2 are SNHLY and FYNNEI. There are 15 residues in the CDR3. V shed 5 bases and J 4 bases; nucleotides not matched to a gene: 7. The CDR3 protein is CASSPGTGINQPQHF. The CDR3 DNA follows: TGTGCCAGCAGTCCCGGGACAGGAATAAATCAGCCCCAGCATTTT. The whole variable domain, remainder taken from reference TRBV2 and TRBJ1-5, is EPEVTQTPSHQVTQMGQEVILRCVPISNHLYFYWYRQILGQKVEFLVSFYNNEISEKSEIFDDQFSVERPDGSNFTLKIRSTKLEDSAMYFCASSPGTGINQPQHFGDGTRLSIL.